This record concerns one T cell receptor beta chain sequence. At least ten counts were recorded for this clonotype. This clone's antigen is unknown. No qualities accompany the bases; no much larger clone lies one base away. The data were obtained in a study of T cells after yellow fever vaccination (dated by TCRdb to the late 2010s). With respect to the entire study: The SMART-Seq v4 Ultra Low Input RNA kit was used to prepare libraries from fractions with low cell numbers. To follow T-cell clones before and after primary and booster YFV17D yellow fever vaccination, bulk TCR alpha and beta repertoires were sequenced over time. Two healthy male donors, one aged 18 to 30 and one aged 30 to 40 years, were included in the cohort. Blood was collected at multiple timepoints before and after primary and secondary immunization, and bulk PBMC replicates and cell subsets were isolated. Points the paper makes about the study in general: Compared with the primary T-cell response, the secondary T-cell response was faster but weaker, reaching its peak on day 5 rather than on day 15. After the booster, most clones that had expanded after primary vaccination were detected again (almost 97% of CD4 and around 88% of CD8), suggesting broad maintenance of memory. A small share of clonotypes was detected in both CD4 and CD8 compartments, with the overlap likely arising from convergent recombination. The study included only a couple of donors, which limits how far the findings can be generalized. Because abundant contaminating clonotypes from the bulk population could be contained in FACS-sorted repertoires, computational filtering was required.

For sequencing, an Illumina NovaSeq 6000 was employed. TCR cDNA was synthesized by 5'RACE template switching, which introduced a universal primer site and unique molecular identifiers. Priming for cDNA synthesis came from both the TCR alpha and TCR beta constant segments. Library amplification used two PCR steps, and the second PCR step added sample barcodes and sequencing adapters. Sequencing of libraries was performed on Illumina HiSeq 2500 (2x100 bp) or NovaSeq (2x150 bp). The study's processing was this. Demultiplexing of reads and collapsing into UMI consensus sequences were performed with MIGEC, and V(D)J alignment was carried out with MiXCR. Vaccine-responding clonotypes were identified with edgeR using replicate PBMC samples, with FDR below 0.01 and a log2 fold change above 5 up to day 15 being required. CD4 or CD8 identity was assigned to each bulk clonotype according to whether the clonotype was present at higher abundance in the sequenced CD4 repertoire or the sequenced CD8 repertoire. The public reads were quality trimmed at Q25 with fastp and then assembled into clones with MiXCR by TCRdb, keeping productive beta chains. Each CDR3 protein appears once, grouped with its most common genes and DNA. TCRdb's processing, not the authors' own work, is the source of the V and J calls. For this sample the table gives some 300,000 distinct CDR3 sequences, of which approximately 10% were detected only once. The ten largest clones add up to around 3.3% of the sample.

V is shortened by 8 bases, J by 0 bases, and the region joining them spans 7 bases. The CDR3 contains 12 residues, cysteine and phenylalanine counted. Left in the record is the CDR3 DNA by itself, 36 bases read in frame from the first base. CDR1 and CDR2 (SGHAT, FQNNGV) derive from the germline V gene. The meaning of the sample's treatment or condition label: live attenuated yellow fever vaccine strain. A standard Ficoll-Paque protocol was used to isolate PBMCs from peripheral blood. Dynabeads CD4 and CD8 positive selection kits were used to isolate CD4 and CD8 T-cell fractions. TriZol was used to extract RNA from bulk PBMCs, from CD4 and CD8 fractions, and from dextramer-positive and dextramer-negative fractions.

This sequence originates from a man aged 18 to 29 who received the YFV17D yellow fever vaccine. The chain employs TRBV11-2 and TRBJ2-5; a weak D assignment points to TRBD2 (6 bases agree). Source: CD4+ T cells sorted from PBMCs, taken 5 days after the yellow fever booster vaccination. The CDR3 corresponds to CASRGYQETQYF. The base sequence is TGTGCCAGCCGGGGGTACCAAGAGACCCAGTACTTC.